This TCR beta chain was sequenced for a study of blood T cell repertoires in COVID-19. The table came from immunoSEQ multiplex PCR; TCRdb's copy has only in-frame clones and leaves some out. The sample includes approximately 210,000 clones, approximately 86% seen only once; the top ten take around 1.6%. Sequencing was carried out using peripheral blood. The sequence was obtained from a man aged 18 to 35 with active or convalescent COVID-19.

CDR3 in amino acids: CASSLRGVAGVNEQYF. As DNA, the CDR3 is TGTGCCAGTAGTCTACGGGGAGTAGCGGGAGTTAACGAGCAGTACTTC. V gene TRBV19 combines with J gene TRBJ2-7, with 9 bases identical to TRBD2. This CDR3 contains 16 residues. J lost 5 bases, V lost 5 bases, and 13 bases had no gene match. Per germline, CDR1 LNHDA and CDR2 SQIVND (reference sequence).